This is a list of T cell receptor beta chains from one sample in a study of blood T cell repertoires in COVID-19. Repertoires were generated with immunoSEQ multiplex PCR, while TCRdb's copy carries only in-frame clones and drops some. The table lists around 95,000 clones, about 90% of them singletons, with 5% in the top ten. Sample: peripheral blood. All receptors derive from a human donor in a cohort sampled during active COVID-19. The CDR3 runs from the conserved cysteine through the conserved F or W. Fields, in order: CDR3 DNA, CDR3 protein, V gene, D gene, J gene, clone size. The D gene is left open where the match is weak. Some rows have no size entry. The others give once, few or many, or a class for an expanded clone.

CDR3nt: TGTGCCAGCAGCCAAGGCAGGGCTATGAGCACTGAAGCTTTCTTT
CDR3aa: CASSQGRAMSTEAFF
v_gene: TRBV4-2
d_gene: .
j_gene: TRBJ1-1
abundance: once

CDR3nt: TGTGCCAGCAGCTCCGGGAGTGTGATTCGGACAGGGGGCAAGGGCGAGCAGTACTTC
CDR3aa: CASSSGSVIRTGGKGEQYF
v_gene: TRBV5-6
d_gene: TRBD1
j_gene: TRBJ2-7
abundance: .

CDR3nt: TGCGCCAGCAGCTTGGCCGCGGATCAGCCCCAGCATTTT
CDR3aa: CASSLAADQPQHF
v_gene: TRBV5-1
d_gene: .
j_gene: TRBJ1-5
abundance: .

CDR3nt: TGTGCCAGCAGCTTAGCGCTAGGGGTGAACACTGAAGCTTTCTTT
CDR3aa: CASSLALGVNTEAFF
v_gene: TRBV7-2
d_gene: .
j_gene: TRBJ1-1
abundance: .

CDR3nt: TGTGCCAGCAGCCAAGAACTACAGGGACACTACGAGCAGTACTTC
CDR3aa: CASSQELQGHYEQYF
v_gene: TRBV4-2
d_gene: .
j_gene: TRBJ2-7
abundance: .

CDR3nt: TGTGCCAGCAGGGTATCAGGGATCACCTACGAGCAGTACTTC
CDR3aa: CASRVSGITYEQYF
v_gene: TRBV28
d_gene: .
j_gene: TRBJ2-7
abundance: .

CDR3nt: TGTGCCAGCAGCGTTGGGACAGGGCGAGGCTACACCTTC
CDR3aa: CASSVGTGRGYTF
v_gene: TRBV7-9
d_gene: TRBD1
j_gene: TRBJ1-2
abundance: few

CDR3nt: TGTGCCTGGAGGGGAGGGGACCTAGCTTTCTTT
CDR3aa: CAWRGGDLAFF
v_gene: TRBV30
d_gene: .
j_gene: TRBJ1-1
abundance: .

CDR3nt: TGTGCCAGCAGTCCAATCCTAGCGCTGGGCTCCTACAATGAGCAGTTCTTC
CDR3aa: CASSPILALGSYNEQFF
v_gene: TRBV28
d_gene: .
j_gene: TRBJ2-1
abundance: once

CDR3nt: TGCGCCAGCAGCCAAGATAATGGGGCGAACACTGAAGCTTTCTTT
CDR3aa: CASSQDNGANTEAFF
v_gene: TRBV4-3
d_gene: .
j_gene: TRBJ1-1
abundance: .

CDR3nt: TGTGCCAGCAGCCAAGATCTAGCGGAGACCCAGTACTTC
CDR3aa: CASSQDLAETQYF
v_gene: TRBV3-1/TRBV3-2
d_gene: .
j_gene: TRBJ2-5
abundance: .

CDR3nt: TGTGCCAGCTTTAAAGACAGGGGGCGCCCGGCGACCGGGGAGCTGTTTTTT
CDR3aa: CASFKDRGRPATGELFF
v_gene: TRBV5-4
d_gene: TRBD1
j_gene: TRBJ2-2
abundance: once

CDR3nt: TGTGCCAGCGTAACAGGGGGACGCACTGAAGCTTTCTTT
CDR3aa: CASVTGGRTEAFF
v_gene: TRBV7-9
d_gene: TRBD1
j_gene: TRBJ1-1
abundance: .

CDR3nt: TGTGCCAGCAGCCAATTCGTGAGGGATAATTCACCCCTCCACTTT
CDR3aa: CASSQFVRDNSPLHF
v_gene: TRBV4-2
d_gene: .
j_gene: TRBJ1-6
abundance: .

CDR3nt: TGTGCCACCAGTGGGGTGACAGGGGCCCAAGAGACCCAGTACTTC
CDR3aa: CATSGVTGAQETQYF
v_gene: TRBV24-1
d_gene: TRBD1
j_gene: TRBJ2-5
abundance: .

CDR3nt: TGTGCCAGCAGTTCGACAGGGATAAATTCACCCCTCCACTTT
CDR3aa: CASSSTGINSPLHF
v_gene: TRBV28
d_gene: TRBD1
j_gene: TRBJ1-6
abundance: .

CDR3nt: TGTGCCAGCAGTCAGACAGGGGGTCGCTACGAGCAGTACTTC
CDR3aa: CASSQTGGRYEQYF
v_gene: TRBV27
d_gene: TRBD1
j_gene: TRBJ2-7
abundance: .

CDR3nt: TGTGCCAGCAGCTTCGGCGGGGCCCTGTGGACTGAAGCTTTCTTT
CDR3aa: CASSFGGALWTEAFF
v_gene: TRBV5-5
d_gene: .
j_gene: TRBJ1-1
abundance: .

CDR3nt: TGTGCCAGCGCTCCCCTTAAACAGGCGGGACGATCACCCCTCCACTTT
CDR3aa: CASAPLKQAGRSPLHF
v_gene: TRBV28
d_gene: .
j_gene: TRBJ1-6
abundance: few

CDR3nt: TGTGCCAGCAGTTTAGGTGCGGGCACTGAAGCTTTCTTT
CDR3aa: CASSLGAGTEAFF
v_gene: TRBV27
d_gene: .
j_gene: TRBJ1-1
abundance: .

CDR3nt: TGTGCCAGCAGCCAGCGGGACAGGACTAATGAAAAACTGTTTTTT
CDR3aa: CASSQRDRTNEKLFF
v_gene: TRBV3-1/TRBV3-2
d_gene: TRBD1
j_gene: TRBJ1-4
abundance: .

CDR3nt: TGTGCCAGCAGCCAAGATTTGAGGGAGCTAGCCAAAAACATTCAGTACTTC
CDR3aa: CASSQDLRELAKNIQYF
v_gene: TRBV4-2
d_gene: .
j_gene: TRBJ2-4
abundance: .

CDR3nt: TGTGCCAGCAGCTCCAGGGGGTCTAATCAGCCCCAGCATTTT
CDR3aa: CASSSRGSNQPQHF
v_gene: TRBV5-4
d_gene: TRBD1
j_gene: TRBJ1-5
abundance: .

CDR3nt: TGCGCCAGCAGCTTGGGGGGAGGGTCAGGCAATGAGCAGTTCTTC
CDR3aa: CASSLGGGSGNEQFF
v_gene: TRBV5-1
d_gene: TRBD2
j_gene: TRBJ2-1
abundance: .

CDR3nt: TGTGCCAGCAGCTACCGGACTCCCACAGATACGCAGTATTTT
CDR3aa: CASSYRTPTDTQYF
v_gene: TRBV7-2
d_gene: .
j_gene: TRBJ2-3
abundance: .

CDR3nt: TGTGCCAGCAGCTTAGCGATCAGGGGTGATCAGCCCCAGCATTTT
CDR3aa: CASSLAIRGDQPQHF
v_gene: TRBV7-2
d_gene: .
j_gene: TRBJ1-5
abundance: .

CDR3nt: TGTGCCAGTGCACAGGGGAGCTACGAGCAGTACTTC
CDR3aa: CASAQGSYEQYF
v_gene: TRBV19
d_gene: TRBD1
j_gene: TRBJ2-7
abundance: .

CDR3nt: TGTGCCAGCCAGGGGTCCAATCAGCCCCAGCATTTT
CDR3aa: CASQGSNQPQHF
v_gene: TRBV27
d_gene: .
j_gene: TRBJ1-5
abundance: .

CDR3nt: TGTGCCAGCAGAGCCCGGGACACGGGTTTGTACGAGCAGTACTTC
CDR3aa: CASRARDTGLYEQYF
v_gene: TRBV28
d_gene: .
j_gene: TRBJ2-7
abundance: .

CDR3nt: TGTGCCAGCTCACCGGCGACTAGCGGGAGTGCTAGCTCCTACGAGCAGTACTTC
CDR3aa: CASSPATSGSASSYEQYF
v_gene: TRBV18
d_gene: TRBD2
j_gene: TRBJ2-7
abundance: .

CDR3nt: TGTGCCAGCTCACCACTGGACAGGAGCACCTACGAGCAGTACTTC
CDR3aa: CASSPLDRSTYEQYF
v_gene: TRBV18
d_gene: TRBD1
j_gene: TRBJ2-7
abundance: .

CDR3nt: TGCGCCAGCAGCTTGGATAGTAATAGCAATCAGCCCCAGCATTTT
CDR3aa: CASSLDSNSNQPQHF
v_gene: TRBV5-1
d_gene: .
j_gene: TRBJ1-5
abundance: .